These 28 T cell receptor beta chains originate from one sample sequenced in a study of blood T cell repertoires in COVID-19. Assay used: immunoSEQ multiplex PCR; TCRdb lists only in-frame clones, some missing. Here the sample spans roughly 240,000 clones, roughly 88% being singletons. Sequenced input: PBMCs or T cells enriched from blood (not recorded which). These TCRs come from a woman aged 40 to 50 with acute COVID-19.

The chain couples TRBV6-5 to TRBJ2-7; 8 bases line up with TRBD1. Germline assignment: CDR1 MNHEY and CDR2 SVGAGI. CDR3 length: 15 amino acids. With 5 bases clipped from V and 3 bases from J, the junction kept 9 bases outside the gene matches. The CDR3 DNA reads TGTGCCAGCAGTCCCGGGACAGGTCGATTCTACGAGCAGTACGTC. Amino acid sequence: CASSPGTGRFYEQYV.

This clone was counted a few times. This chain joins TRBV6-1 and TRBJ1-2; D gene uncertain. Germline lookup yields CDR1 MNHNS and CDR2 SASEGT. The CDR3 extends over 13 amino acids. Trimming shortened V by 0 bases and J by 3 bases, and 5 bases separated the two germline ends. The CDR3 DNA reads as TGTGCCAGCAGTGAAGCCGGGGACTATGGCTACACCTTC. The encoded protein is CASSEAGDYGYTF.

The V gene is TRBV12-5, the J gene TRBJ2-3, with 10 positions matching TRBD2. Germline loops: CDR1 LGHNT, CDR2 FRNRAP. This CDR3 spans 16 amino acids. With 4 bases clipped from V and 1 base from J, the junction kept 5 bases outside the gene matches. The CDR3 reads CASGSESGGGTDTQYF. The DNA for the CDR3 is TGTGCTAGTGGTTCAGAGAGCGGGGGGGGCACAGATACGCAGTATTTT.

The genes are TRBV29-1 and TRBJ1-2, with 10 bases identical to TRBD1. Germline loops: CDR1 SQVTM, CDR2 ANQGSEA. The CDR3 is made up of 14 amino acids. The V and J ends lost 6 bases and 7 bases, in that order; junction bases with no gene match: 11. The CDR3 bases are TGCAGCGTCGGTCGACAGGGGGCATTGGGTGGCTACACCTTC. Its translation is CSVGRQGALGGYTF.

The V gene is TRBV24-1, the J gene TRBJ2-5; 14 bases align to TRBD2. With V trimmed by 3 bases and J by 5 bases, 10 bases remained unmatched. Germline values: CDR1 KGHDR, CDR2 SFDVKD. The CDR3 consists of 18 residues. In nucleotides, the CDR3 is TGTGCCACCAGTGATATGGGACTAGCGGGAGCTACGGGGGAGACCCAGTACTTC. Amino acid sequence: CATSDMGLAGATGETQYF.

This sequence joins TRBV18 and TRBJ1-1, with D hard to call. Germline V CDR1 and CDR2: KGHSH, LQKENI. The V gene lost 5 bases and the J gene lost 3 bases, with 16 bases spanning the gap. CDR3 length: 15 amino acids. CDR3 DNA: TGTGCCAGCTCATTTAGGCGGGGATCGGACACTGAAGCTTTCTTT. The encoded protein is CASSFRRGSDTEAFF. Variable domain in full (rest from reference TRBV18 and TRBJ1-1): NAGVMQNPRHLVRRRGQEARLRCSPMKGHSHVYWYRQLPEEGLKFMVYLQKENIIDESGMPKERFSAEFPKEGPSILRIQQVVRGDSAAYFCASSFRRGSDTEAFFGQGTRLTVV.

The chain combines TRBV27 with TRBJ2-5; 8 bases align to TRBD2. The CDR3 is 15 amino acids. The ends lost 2 bases at V and 5 bases at J; junction bases unmatched: 7. In germline, CDR1 is MNHEY, CDR2 SMNVEV (reference sequence). The CDR3 loop is CASSLRAGGQETQYF. The CDR3 DNA sequence: TGTGCCAGCAGTTTACGGGCGGGGGGCCAGGAGACCCAGTACTTC.

This clone was seen only a few times. The chain employs TRBV5-1 and TRBJ1-3, with unresolved D. V lost 0 bases to trimming and J lost 2 bases, with 9 bases between them. This CDR3 has 15 amino acids. From germline, CDR1 is SGHRS and CDR2 YFSETQ. In DNA, the CDR3 is TGCGCCAGCAGCTTGGAGGGAGGGCCTGGAAACACCATATATTTT. Encoded protein: CASSLEGGPGNTIYF.

The chain joins TRBV5-5 to TRBJ2-5, with TRBD2 identical over 9 bases. V lost 1 base and J lost 1; bases outside the gene matches: 5. The germline gives CDR1 SGHKS, CDR2 YYEKEE (reference sequence). This CDR3 has 16 residues. CDR3 nucleotides: TGTGCCAGCAGCTTGAATCTAGCGGGGACCCAAGAGACCCAGTACTTC. Translating it yields CASSLNLAGTQETQYF.

This clone occurred a few times. The chain is built from TRBV4-3 and TRBJ2-5; 8 bases line up with TRBD2. The CDR3 is made up of 18 amino acids. With 2 bases clipped from V and 1 base from J, the junction kept 12 bases outside the gene matches. Per the germline V gene, CDR1 is LGHNA and CDR2 is YSLEER. The CDR3 region has the DNA TGCGCCAGCAGCCAATCAGGGTTGGCGGCGGGGGGCCAAGAGACCCAGTACTTC. This encodes CASSQSGLAAGGQETQYF.

This clone was observed a handful of times. The CDR3 loop reads CASSQNLGDSSGNTIYF. Here the CDR3 DNA reads TGTGCCAGCAGCCAAAACCTAGGTGACAGCTCTGGAAACACCATATATTTT. This sequence joins TRBV11-3 and TRBJ1-3, with a possible D match to TRBD1 (5 bases). Germline CDR1 reads SGHNT; CDR2 reads YENEEA. V gave up 5 bases and J gave up 0 bases, with 17 bases separating them. The CDR3 sequence is 17 residues long.

The genes are TRBV4-2 and TRBJ2-5; 10 nucleotides line up with TRBD1. Germline lookup yields CDR1 LGHNA and CDR2 YNFKEQ. CDR3 length equals 16 residues. V lost 2 bases, J lost 4 bases, and 7 bases stayed unmatched. CDR3: CASSQSETGGGETQYF. The CDR3 DNA sequence: TGTGCCAGCAGCCAATCCGAGACAGGGGGCGGAGAGACCCAGTACTTC.

The chain joins TRBV24-1 to TRBJ1-2; the match to TRBD1 covers 8 bases. Germline V gives CDR1 KGHDR, CDR2 SFDVKD. Trimming took 7 bases from V and 7 from J; bases not matched to a gene: 10. The CDR3 runs to 14 residues. For the CDR3, the DNA is TGTGCCACCAGCGAACCGGGACAGGCCAGTGGCTACACCTTC. Protein: CATSEPGQASGYTF.

The V and J genes are TRBV5-1 and TRBJ2-5; maybe TRBD2 (6 bases). The CDR3 length is 13 residues. Germline V lookup: CDR1 SGHRS, CDR2 YFSETQ. V was cut by 4 bases and J by 0 bases, with 7 bases left in between. The DNA of the CDR3 is TGCGCCAGCAGCGCGGGGTACCAAGAGACCCAGTACTTC. Translating gives CASSAGYQETQYF.

This rearrangement joins TRBV6-2 or TRBV6-3 to TRBJ2-1, with TRBD1 as a possible D gene (6 bases). This CDR3 spans 18 amino acids. Germline loops: CDR1 MNHEY, CDR2 SVGEGT. V dropped 4 bases and J dropped 4 bases, with 23 bases sitting between them. CDR3 nucleotide sequence: TGTGCCAGCAGTTTACTATTACAACAGGGAGACTATTACAATGAGCAGTTCTTC. Its protein product is CASSLLLQQGDYYNEQFF.

The V call is TRBV9, the J call TRBJ2-3; D possibly corresponds to TRBD1 (6 bases). Germline lookup yields CDR1 SGDLS and CDR2 YYNGEE. The CDR3 loop spans 18 amino acids. The V and J ends lost 4 bases and 6 bases respectively, with 27 bases between them. This chain's CDR3 is CASSPIARLGALKDTQYF. The CDR3 bases are TGTGCCAGCAGCCCAATAGCGAGGTTGGGGGCCCTTAAGGATACGCAGTATTTT.

The V call is TRBV3-1 (or the pseudogene TRBV3-2), the J call TRBJ1-5; D gene uncertain. Trimming shortened V by 4 bases and J by 11 bases, and 21 bases separated the two germline ends. The CDR3 has 15 amino acids. Germline lookup yields CDR1 LGHDT and CDR2 YNNKEL (reference sequence). The DNA of the CDR3 is TGTGCCAGCAGCCTAGATGCTGCCCCATCCCAGTCCCAGCATTTT. The encoded protein is CASSLDAAPSQSQHF.

The CDR3 here is CASSLLRDRGSNEQFF. The CDR3 DNA reads TGTGCCAGCAGCTTGCTCCGGGACAGGGGGTCGAATGAGCAGTTCTTC. The chain has TRBV5-8 and TRBJ2-1; 11 nucleotides align to TRBD1. CDR3 length: 16 amino acids. Germline V gene lookup returns CDR1 SGHTS and CDR2 YDEGEE. V dropped 1 base and J dropped 7; count of bases not matched to a gene: 7.

The chain combines TRBV24-1 with TRBJ2-5; a possible D gene is TRBD1 (6 bases). V shed 4 bases and J shed 4 bases, with 12 bases lying between them. This CDR3 has 14 amino acids. Germline-derived CDR1 and CDR2 are KGHDR and SFDVKD. CDR3 DNA: TGTGCCACCAGTGAGTCAGGGGCCGGAGAGACCCAGTACTTC. This encodes CATSESGAGETQYF.

The rearrangement joins TRBV24-1 to TRBJ2-1; TRBD1 is a possible D gene (6 bases). Germline V gene sequence: CDR1 KGHDR, CDR2 SFDVKD. Trimming removed 4 bases at V and 5 bases at J, with 14 bases between. The CDR3 extends over 15 amino acids. In DNA, the CDR3 is TGTGCCACCAGTGACGCCGGACAGTTGAACAATGAGCAGTTCTTC. The encoded protein is CATSDAGQLNNEQFF.

In this sample, this clone turned up once. V and J are TRBV7-2 and TRBJ2-3, with a weak D call TRBD1 (5 bases). CDR3 length equals 16 residues. CDR1 and CDR2 (germline): SGHTA, FQGNSA. V lost 5 bases and J lost 1, with 16 bases in between. The CDR3 protein is CASSPRLARGTDTQYF. Here the CDR3 DNA reads TGTGCCAGCAGCCCTCGGTTGGCCAGGGGCACAGATACGCAGTATTTT.

The table lists this clone with a few counts. This rearrangement joins TRBV7-9 to TRBJ1-1; no reliable D call. The length of the CDR3 is 12 residues. Trimming shortened V by 1 base and J by 5 bases, and 5 bases separated the two germline ends. Germline CDR1 and CDR2: SEHNR and FQNEAQ (reference sequence). In DNA form, the CDR3 reads TGTGCCAGCAGCTTAGTTCCAACTGAAGCTTTCTTT. Encoded protein: CASSLVPTEAFF.

The genes are TRBV6-5 and TRBJ1-1, with TRBD1 as a possible D gene (5 bases). The CDR3 consists of 15 residues. Germline CDR1 is MNHEY and CDR2 is SVGAGI. Trimming pared 7 bases from V and 1 base from J, leaving 16 bases between. DNA for the CDR3: TGTGCCAGCACCGACAGACCGCAGGGGAACACTGAAGCTTTCTTT. This encodes CASTDRPQGNTEAFF.

A single count supports this clone. The CDR3 sequence is CASSTNGEEGGELFF. The CDR3 nucleotides read TGTGCCAGTAGTACAAATGGGGAGGAGGGCGGGGAGCTGTTTTTT. The V gene is TRBV19, the J gene TRBJ2-2; TRBD2 is a possible D gene (6 bases). Per germline, CDR1 LNHDA and CDR2 SQIVND (reference sequence). Trimming pared 4 bases from V and 7 bases from J, leaving 16 bases between. This CDR3 has 15 residues.

V gene TRBV3-1 (or the pseudogene TRBV3-2) combines with J gene TRBJ2-3, with 10 bases lining up with TRBD2. The CDR3 is made up of 15 amino acids. V shed 4 bases and J 2 bases; nucleotides not matched to a gene: 3. Germline V gene sequence: CDR1 LGHDT, CDR2 YNNKEL (reference sequence). CDR3 sequence reads: CASSRAGGPTDTQYF. The CDR3 DNA is TGTGCCAGCAGCCGAGCGGGGGGGCCCACAGATACGCAGTATTTT.

V is TRBV6-5 and J is TRBJ2-5; tentative D call: TRBD2 (7 bases). V was trimmed by 4 bases and J by 5 bases, leaving 17 bases between them. This CDR3 has 15 residues. Germline V gene sequence: CDR1 MNHEY, CDR2 SVGAGI. CDR3 residues: CASSSLGGPGETQYF. CDR3 DNA: TGTGCCAGCAGTTCGTTGGGGGGGCCAGGCGAGACCCAGTACTTC.

This rearrangement joins TRBV7-9 to TRBJ2-1; 10 bases align to TRBD2. V lost 6 bases and J lost 9; bases outside the gene matches: 2. This CDR3 spans 12 amino acids. Germline V gene data show CDR1 as SEHNR and CDR2 as FQNEAQ (reference sequence). CDR3 in amino acids: CASRRLAGEQFF. The DNA for the CDR3 is TGTGCCAGCAGAAGACTAGCGGGTGAGCAGTTCTTC. Looking up the rest from reference TRBV7-9 and TRBJ2-1 gives the full variable domain: DTGVSQNPRHKITKRGQNVTFRCDPISEHNRLYWYRQTLGQGPEFLTYFQNEAQLEKSRLLSDRFSAERPKGSFSTLEIQRTEQGDSAMYLCASRRLAGEQFFGPGTRLTVL.

V is TRBV27 and J is TRBJ1-2; D uncertain. With 5 bases removed from V and 4 bases from J, the gap between germline ends came to 14 bases. Germline values: CDR1 MNHEY, CDR2 SMNVEV (reference sequence). There are 14 residues in the CDR3. CDR3 nucleotides: TGTGCCAGCAGTACAAGGGCGGGAACCTATGGCTACACCTTC. It yields the protein CASSTRAGTYGYTF.